This record covers a single T cell receptor (beta chain). This receptor's antigen is unknown. No base-level quality is on record; no much larger clone is a single base apart. The sample comes from a study of cytomegalovirus exposure and HLA in healthy donors (TCRdb year 2017). Study-level background: In an earlier analysis of fewer than 750 of the donors, roughly 300 Gb of sequence data and 90 million to 120 million unique TCR beta sequences from 180 million or so T cells were reported. Approximately 300 gigabases of sequencing data and approximately 85 million unique TCR sequences were included in an early release covering 500 to 750 HLA-typed donors. Among the approximately 430 genotyped donors, 75% to 90% belonged to the genetic ancestry cluster associated with self-reported Caucasian donors. The study was designed to test whether signatures of past pathogen exposure could be identified by cataloging public T cell receptors. The study profiled the T cell repertoires of hundreds of subjects by immunosequencing and related them to cytomegalovirus serostatus. A separate validation cohort of some 130 different subjects was used in addition to the roughly 640-subject first cohort. High-throughput TCR immunosequencing, statistical association of individual TCRs with disease status, and machine learning were combined to predict cytomegalovirus infection status. A later analysis re-analyzed previously published TCR beta repertoires from 550 to 700 donors and added high-resolution HLA genotyping to study TCR occurrence patterns. The later analysis used no new phenotypic data to find candidate immune exposures, relying instead on TCR beta sequences and their occurrence across donors. An earlier analysis of several hundred of the donors applied high-throughput TCR beta sequencing to assess whether each TCR beta V gene segment acted as functional or pseudogenic. Donor age, sex, ethnicity and CMV serostatus were compiled alongside the repertoire data. In a later genetic analysis, genome-wide SNP genotypes for about 65% of the 666 donors were used, and that subset was treated as a discovery cohort. All discovery cohort repertoires had been generated using a single sequencing platform. HLA typing covered class I and class II loci at four-digit resolution. Typing coverage varied by locus: roughly 629-630 donors for A, B, C, DRB1 and DQB1; roughly 510 for DQA1; nearly 610 for DPA1; roughly 470 for DPB1. Because of strong linkage in the cohort, a handful of DR-DQ haplotypes were treated as single units for association and clustering. Across 300 to 500 genotyped donors of the cohort, an average of about 240,000 unique TCR beta nucleotide sequences per donor were sequenced, and approximately 17% of those sequences were non-productive.

The cohort consisted of 600 to 700 healthy bone marrow donors. At the time of sampling, every cohort member was nominally healthy, though immune exposures that went unrecorded were likely present. The donor was CMV seronegative and belonged to the group of around 350 seronegative cohort members. Each donor provided a peripheral blood sample, and peripheral blood mononuclear cells were used for TCR beta sequencing. Genomic DNA extraction from the blood cell samples was performed with the Qiagen DNeasy Blood Extraction Kit. Compared with germline, V lacks 8 bases and J lacks 3 bases; bases without a gene match: 9. From cysteine to phenylalanine, the CDR3 is 13 amino acids long. Of all the DNA, just the CDR3 is kept, 39 bases in frame from base 1. The germline V gene encodes CDR1 GTSNPN and CDR2 SVGIG (reference sequence). Points the paper makes about the study in general: At a false discovery rate of 0.05, a later analysis linked 15,000 to 20,000 TCR beta sequences to specific HLA alleles. The classifier was reported to diagnose cytomegalovirus status with high specificity and sensitivity in both the original and validation cohorts. The sequencing pipeline was judged likely to have produced a cluster of highly shared sequence variants as a technical artifact. Across donors, most TCR sequences were observed very rarely, whereas some public TCRs were present in many individuals. A later analysis found that TCR association rates varied across HLA loci, with DRB1 alleles showing the most associated TCRs and HLA-C alleles the fewest. According to a later analysis, most CMV-associated TCR beta chains appeared to be HLA-restricted, and the HLA associations seemed to be driven largely by CMV exposure. CMV serostatus was the only immune exposure information available for the cohort. The authors suggested that the approach could potentially be extended to other disease states and immunological phenotypes. The study gave a list of about 170 TCR beta chains associated with cytomegalovirus. Around 16 rarely observed V segments, including chromosome 9 orphons, were excluded from the earlier analysis of about 600 of the donors because counts were too low. According to a later genetic analysis, donors in an Asian-associated ancestry cluster had fewer N-insertions in productive TCRs than the approximately 710-donor mean. The cohort was sequenced for TCR beta chains only, and without alpha or paired-chain data the features that could be detected were limited. Because the 87-base-pair reads could not distinguish some IMGT-functional V segments, including TRBV6-2 and TRBV6-3, those segments were excluded. In an earlier analysis of 450 to 750 of the donors, most TCR beta V segments appeared in productive rearrangements about 87% or about 30% of the time, broadly matching IMGT annotations. In a later analysis, HLA-associated TCR beta chains were found to be more clonally expanded and to have lower generation probabilities than equally common non-associated chains. In vitro tests confirmed that a few of the cytomegalovirus-associated TCR beta chains recognize cytomegalovirus antigens. A later genetic analysis associated a missense DCLRE1C variant with V-gene and J-gene trimming of TCR beta chains, and an independent cohort replicated the association. According to a later analysis, parvovirus B19, influenza, CMV and Epstein-Barr virus appeared linked to several top co-occurrence clusters. When HLA alleles, especially DR and DQ, strongly co-occurred, attributing TCR associations to individual alleles was difficult. Correlated functional status among segregating V segments might reflect linkage disequilibrium, but an unknown experimental factor could not be ruled out. Roughly uniform sequencing depth across donors was assumed in presence/absence analyses, although this assumption may not hold. A further reported finding was that TCR beta sequences accurately predicted the HLA-A and HLA-B alleles for most subjects in the first cohort. Because some donors lacked HLA typing at each locus, the association tests relied only on the typed subset.

The library was generated by the immunoSEQ multiplex PCR assay. The multiplex PCR relied on a mix of 60 forward primers for TCR Vbeta segments and 13 reverse primers for TCR Jbeta segments. A multiplex PCR assay on genomic DNA amplified the CDR3 region of rearranged TCR beta genes. On the Illumina HiSeq System, the amplified TCR beta libraries were sequenced as 87-base-pair reads. The paper's processing steps were these. Across the 700 or so repertoires, a later analysis counted about 81 million unique TCR beta chains, some 11 million of which were shared by at least two donors. A nearest-neighbor algorithm error-corrected the raw reads and collapsed the reads into unique sequences, merging closely related sequences to remove PCR and sequencing errors. To assign V, D and J gene segments, CDR3 sequences were aligned to IMGT reference sequences. For a sequence to be retained, a match of at least six nucleotides to both a V gene segment and a J gene segment was required. A rearrangement was called productive if the CDR3 had no stop codons and remained in frame with V and J, and every other rearrangement was called non-productive. Following IMGT convention, CDR3 was defined as the stretch from the second conserved V-encoded cysteine up to the conserved J-encoded phenylalanine. In an earlier analysis of 550 to 650 of the donors, sequences lacking an unambiguous match to a single V gene segment were excluded. An earlier analysis of 587 of the donors classified V segments as functional when productive rearrangements were above 56.7% and as segregating when the standard deviation between donors was above 5%. To diagnose cytomegalovirus status from the catalog of TCR beta chain sequences, a statistical classification framework was built. In a later analysis, V and J genes were assigned by comparing TCR nucleotide sequences against IMGT/GENE-DB human TR gene sequences. The TCRdist pipeline was used in a later analysis to assign CDR3 sequences and most-parsimonious VDJ recombination scenarios. In a later analysis, each TCR beta chain was defined by its CDR3 amino acid sequence together with its V-gene family, and reads lacking a unique V-gene family were excluded. A later analysis removed 550 to 700 highly shared, low-generation-probability nucleotide sequences to deal with suspected cross-contamination and a sequencing artifact. In a later analysis, a clonal expansion index for each public chain was calculated from normalized within-repertoire ranks of inferred template counts. Generation probabilities in a later analysis came from a VDJ recombination model fitted to out-of-frame rearrangements, and those results were checked against IGoR. A later analysis scored TCR-TCR, TCR-HLA and TCR-CMV co-occurrence with hypergeometric tests, applying a repertoire-size bias correction to TCR pairs. False discovery rates were estimated in a later analysis by permuting HLA or CMV assignments 20 times. In a later analysis, co-occurring TCRs were grouped with DBSCAN, and TCRdist sequence similarity was added when clustering was performed within HLA-allele-positive subsets. For co-occurrence clustering, repertoires with fewer than 30,000 or more than 120,000 public chains were excluded, along with roughly 5 repertoires with anomalous nucleotide sharing. TCRdb provides this immuneACCESS table in a form limited to in-frame rearrangements. Some clones are lacking; in checked studies, under half of them reflect an unresolved V gene, and why the rest are absent is not known. The DNA was the basis for D and trimming; V, J and clone size are from that table. The sample data list about 93,000 clones, and about 81% of these were observed just once. The ten most abundant clones make up 2.5% to 4% of the sample.

The TCR was taken from a woman aged 40 to 49 in good health and CMV-seronegative. The specimen sequenced was PBMCs. This chain is built from TRBV30 and TRBJ1-1, with 7 bases aligning to TRBD1. This receptor carries the CDR3 CAGKTGRDTEAFF. The DNA sequence is TGTGCCGGAAAGACAGGGCGTGACACTGAAGCTTTCTTT.